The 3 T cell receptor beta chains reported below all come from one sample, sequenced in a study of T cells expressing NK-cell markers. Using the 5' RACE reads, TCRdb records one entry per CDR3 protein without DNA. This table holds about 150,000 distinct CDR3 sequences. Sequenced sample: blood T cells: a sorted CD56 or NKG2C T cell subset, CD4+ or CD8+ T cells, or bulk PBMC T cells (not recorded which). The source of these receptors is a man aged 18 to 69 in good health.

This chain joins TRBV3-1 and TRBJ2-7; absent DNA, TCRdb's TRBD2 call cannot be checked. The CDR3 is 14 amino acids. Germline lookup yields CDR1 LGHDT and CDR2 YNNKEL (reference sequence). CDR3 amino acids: CASSPLTSVGEQYF.

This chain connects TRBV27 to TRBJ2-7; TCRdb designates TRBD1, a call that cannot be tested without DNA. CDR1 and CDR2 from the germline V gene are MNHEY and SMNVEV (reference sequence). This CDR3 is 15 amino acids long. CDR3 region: CASSYRQPTGLEQYF.

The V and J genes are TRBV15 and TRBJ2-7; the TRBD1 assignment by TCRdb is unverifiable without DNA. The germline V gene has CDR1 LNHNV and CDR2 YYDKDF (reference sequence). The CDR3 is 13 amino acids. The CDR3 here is CATRPTGGFEQYF.